This T cell receptor beta chain was recovered during a study of blood T cell repertoires in COVID-19. About the study: Material from acute and convalescent COVID-19 was sourced from the United States, Italy and Spain. Sources were T cells, B-cell-depleted T cells, or PBMCs; the material itself was cDNA or gDNA.

The CDR3 runs to 16 residues. Germline loops: CDR1 SGDLS, CDR2 YYNGEE. Losses at the gene ends were 3 bases for V and 4 bases for J; bases not matched to a gene: 8. As originally analysed: Counts of nucleated cells, estimated from reference gene primer amplification, were obtained. The protocol was immunoSEQ multiplex PCR, while the TCRdb copy is restricted to in-frame clones and leaves out a portion. D and trimming come from the DNA, and the V and J calls and clone size come from that table. The table has about 90,000 clones, 85% seen once. The sequencing sample was made of peripheral blood. The chain uses TRBV9 and TRBJ2-4, with 9 bases fitting TRBD2. The source is a woman in her 70s with active or convalescent COVID-19. CDR3 amino acids: CASSGLAAQLKNIQYF. The CDR3 nucleotides are TGTGCCAGCAGCGGACTAGCGGCCCAACTAAAAAACATTCAGTACTTC.